This passage covers 32 T cell receptor beta chains from one sample sequenced in a study of T cell changes during pregnancy in multiple sclerosis. TCRdb's table, derived via immunoSEQ multiplex PCR, lists solely in-frame clones and lacks some. Of about 69,000 clones detected, more than 85% appear once; the ten largest clones hold almost 0.3%. The source was CD4+ T cells from peripheral blood mononuclear cells, collected in the third trimester of pregnancy. The receptors originated from a female donor in good health, enrolled as a control in a pregnancy study.

The CDR3 DNA is TGTGCCAGTAGGGACAGGGAGGGGAATTCACCCCTCCACTTT. Translation gives CASRDREGNSPLHF. This chain links TRBV19 with TRBJ1-6, with TRBD1 matching over 8 bases. The CDR3 is 14 residues long. V shed 6 bases, J shed 7 bases, and the junction held 5 bases outside the gene matches. Germline values: CDR1 LNHDA, CDR2 SQIVND (reference sequence).

The DNA of the CDR3 is TGTGCCAGCTCACCGGGACAGACCTACGAGCAGTACTTC. The encoded protein is CASSPGQTYEQYF. The chain combines TRBV18 with TRBJ2-7; 7 nucleotides agree with TRBD1. CDR3 length: 13 residues. With V trimmed by 3 bases and J by 2 bases, 1 base remained unmatched. Germline-derived CDR1 and CDR2 are KGHSH and LQKENI.

This clone was counted a single time. The chain recombines TRBV5-4 with TRBJ1-2; D not resolved. Trimming left V 4 bases short and J 4 bases short, with 11 bases between. Germline CDR1 and CDR2: SGHNT and YYREEE (reference sequence). The CDR3 is made up of 13 amino acids. The CDR3 DNA is TGTGCCAGCAGCCCGGACGGGGTCTATGGCTACACCTTC. It translates to CASSPDGVYGYTF.

This sequence joins TRBV9 and TRBJ2-3; TRBD2 agrees at 7 bases. V lost 3 bases and J lost 6; bases outside the gene matches: 4. Germline CDR1 reads SGDLS; CDR2 reads YYNGEE. The CDR3 is 13 residues long. The CDR3 reads CASSEAGSDTQYF. Here the CDR3 DNA reads TGTGCCAGCAGCGAAGCGGGGTCGGATACGCAGTATTTT.

This chain links TRBV7-2 with TRBJ2-1, with 8 positions matching TRBD2. The CDR3 extends over 15 amino acids. Per germline, CDR1 SGHTA and CDR2 FQGNSA. V shed 2 bases and J 5 bases; nucleotides not matched to a gene: 5. CDR3: CASSLRGGGHNEQFF. The CDR3 DNA sequence: TGTGCCAGCAGCTTACGCGGCGGGGGGCACAATGAGCAGTTCTTC.

The chain employs TRBV7-2 and TRBJ1-2, with a tentative D call TRBD1 (5 bases). V lost 5 bases, J lost 5 bases, and 18 bases lay in between. Germline loops: CDR1 SGHTA, CDR2 FQGNSA. The CDR3 has 15 amino acids. The CDR3 loop is CASSPGGGEGYGYTF. CDR3 nucleotide sequence: TGTGCCAGCAGCCCGGGGGGAGGGGAGGGGTATGGCTACACCTTC. Together with reference TRBV7-2 and TRBJ1-2, the CDR3 gives the full variable domain: GAGVSQSPSNKVTEKGKDVELRCDPISGHTALYWYRQSLGQGLEFLIYFQGNSAPDKSGLPSDRFSAERTGGSVSTLTIQRTQQEDSAVYLCASSPGGGEGYGYTFGSGTRLTVV.

CDR3 loop: CASSPGQAPHYGYTF. The CDR3 DNA reads as TGTGCCAGCAGTCCCGGACAGGCCCCCCACTATGGCTACACCTTC. The V gene is TRBV6-5, the J gene TRBJ1-2, with 7 bases that match TRBD1. Germline CDR1 and CDR2: MNHEY and SVGAGI. CDR3 length equals 15 residues. V was pared by 5 bases and J by 3 bases, with 9 bases of the junction left unmatched.

V and J are TRBV2 and TRBJ2-4; 11 nucleotides align to TRBD2. The CDR3 is 15 residues long. Germline trimming cut 5 bases from V and 5 bases from J; bases unmatched to any gene: 5. Germline V CDR1 and CDR2: SNHLY, FYNNEI. This CDR3 is CASSLLAGVENIQYF. In nucleotides, the CDR3 is TGTGCCAGCAGTTTACTAGCGGGGGTCGAAAACATTCAGTACTTC.

The rearrangement joins TRBV5-8 to TRBJ2-3; D unclear. This CDR3 is 12 amino acids long. Germline V lookup: CDR1 SGHTS, CDR2 YDEGEE. Trimming took off 5 bases at V and 2 bases at J, with 6 bases between the two ends. Written as DNA, the CDR3 is TGTGCCAGCAGGCGAAACACAGATACGCAGTATTTT. It translates to CASRRNTDTQYF.

This clone has only one observation. This chain links TRBV6-5 with TRBJ1-2; 11 nucleotides line up with TRBD1. The germline gives CDR1 MNHEY, CDR2 SVGAGI. This CDR3 region has 16 residues. Trimming took 2 bases from V and 7 from J; bases not matched to a gene: 9. The DNA for the CDR3 is TGTGCCAGCAGTTACGGTACCGGGACAGGGGGACGTGGCTACACCTTC. Translated: CASSYGTGTGGRGYTF.

This sequence joins TRBV4-2 and TRBJ2-1, with 10 bases lining up with TRBD2. With 0 bases clipped from V and 4 bases from J, the junction kept 3 bases outside the gene matches. Germline-derived CDR1 and CDR2 are LGHNA and YNFKEQ. This CDR3 region has 16 residues. CDR3 bases: TGTGCCAGCAGCCAAGATCAGCGGGGGGGTTACAATGAGCAGTTCTTC. As protein: CASSQDQRGGYNEQFF.

The chain is built from TRBV9 and TRBJ2-3; 13 nucleotides agree with TRBD2. CDR1 is SGDLS and CDR2 is YYNGEE in the germline V gene. The CDR3 runs 19 residues. V dropped 0 bases and J dropped 6; count of bases not matched to a gene: 13. The CDR3 bases are TGTGCCAGCAGCGTAGGTCCAGGACTAGCGGGGGACATTTTGGATACGCAGTATTTT. Protein sequence: CASSVGPGLAGDILDTQYF.

The chain uses TRBV29-1 and TRBJ1-1; maybe TRBD1 (6 bases). The CDR3 extends over 14 amino acids. Per the germline V gene, CDR1 is SQVTM and CDR2 is ANQGSEA. Between the trimmed V and J ends, which lost 4 bases and 4 bases, there was a span of 16 bases. The CDR3 spells CSVVLGTRGTEAFF. CDR3 sequence (DNA): TGCAGCGTTGTTCTAGGGACAAGGGGCACTGAAGCTTTCTTT.

The chain recombines TRBV5-1 with TRBJ1-2; perhaps TRBD1 as D (6 bases). CDR3 length: 15 residues. V gave up 2 bases and J gave up 6 bases, with 17 bases separating them. Germline V gene lookup returns CDR1 SGHRS and CDR2 YFSETQ. In nucleotides, the CDR3 is TGCGCCAGCAGCTTTAACGGAGACAGGATGGATGGCTACACCTTC. This translates into CASSFNGDRMDGYTF.

This sequence joins TRBV9 and TRBJ2-4, with 9 nucleotides matching TRBD1. The V and J ends lost 3 bases and 0 bases, in that order; junction bases with no gene match: 4. Germline lookup yields CDR1 SGDLS and CDR2 YYNGEE. The CDR3 is made up of 16 amino acids. CDR3: CASSEGQGIAKNIQYF. In DNA, the CDR3 is TGTGCCAGCAGCGAGGGACAGGGAATAGCCAAAAACATTCAGTACTTC.

The chain is built from TRBV27 and TRBJ1-2; tentative D call: TRBD1 (5 bases). The CDR3 has 16 residues. Trimming shortened V by 4 bases and J by 4 bases, and 19 bases separated the two germline ends. Per germline, CDR1 MNHEY and CDR2 SMNVEV (reference sequence). The CDR3 coding sequence is TGTGCCAGCAGTTCCCCTATTCGGGGGAGAGGCTATGGCTACACCTTC. Translated: CASSSPIRGRGYGYTF.

The V and J genes are TRBV7-2 and TRBJ1-2; D is unclear. This CDR3 region has 14 residues. Germline loops: CDR1 SGHTA, CDR2 FQGNSA. V dropped 4 bases and J dropped 3 bases, with 12 bases sitting between them. DNA for the CDR3: TGTGCCAGCAGCTCCTACGGGTCGGACTATGGCTACACCTTC. This translates into CASSSYGSDYGYTF.

The rearrangement links TRBV11-2 to TRBJ2-5; TRBD1 agrees at 12 bases. Germline assignment: CDR1 SGHAT and CDR2 FQNNGV. J lost 5 bases, V lost 5 bases, and 12 bases had no gene match. The CDR3 is 17 residues long. CDR3 region: CASSPRPGTGGEETQYF. CDR3 in DNA: TGTGCCAGCAGCCCCCGTCCCGGGACAGGGGGCGAGGAGACCCAGTACTTC.

This clone was counted a single time. The chain combines TRBV5-1 with TRBJ1-2; 9 nucleotides match TRBD1. The junction had 16 bases not matched to a gene; V was cut back by 4 bases and J by 0 bases. Per germline, CDR1 SGHRS and CDR2 YFSETQ. The CDR3 spans 19 residues. In DNA, the CDR3 is TGCGCCAGCAGCCTACGACAGGGGGGCCTCTCAACCTCTAACTATGGCTACACCTTC. Its translation is CASSLRQGGLSTSNYGYTF.

V usage is TRBV5-6 and J usage is TRBJ2-1; 7 nucleotides align to TRBD2. In germline, CDR1 is SGHDT, CDR2 YYEEEE. The CDR3 has 15 residues. V lost 2 bases to trimming and J lost 6 bases; unmatched junction nucleotides: 8. CDR3 in amino acids: CASSLAGRGFNEQFF. The CDR3 DNA follows: TGTGCCAGCAGCTTAGCGGGGCGGGGATTCAATGAGCAGTTCTTC.

The chain is built from TRBV11-2 and TRBJ2-3, with TRBD2 identical over 16 bases. The CDR3 sequence is 17 residues long. In germline, CDR1 is SGHAT, CDR2 FQNNGV. V lost 6 bases and J lost 2; bases outside the gene matches: 5. Here the CDR3 DNA reads TGTGCCAGCAGGCCGGGACTAGCGGGGGGGGACACAGATACGCAGTATTTT. Amino acid sequence: CASRPGLAGGDTDTQYF.

J is TRBJ2-2 and V is TRBV30, with D tentatively TRBD1 (6 bases). There are 14 residues in the CDR3. Looked up from germline, CDR1 is GTSNPN and CDR2 is SVGIG (reference sequence). Trimming left V 3 bases short and J 1 base short, with 9 bases between. As DNA, the CDR3 is TGTGCCTGGAGGACGGGACAGAACACCGGGGAGCTGTTTTTT. Its protein product is CAWRTGQNTGELFF.

The V gene is TRBV14, the J gene TRBJ2-7; 9 positions agree with TRBD1. The trim removed 5 bases at V and 4 bases at J, leaving 9 bases unmatched. The CDR3 runs to 15 residues. Germline CDR1 reads SGHDN; CDR2 reads FVKESK. The CDR3 DNA reads as TGTGCCAGCAGCTTCCGGACAGGGGTTTCGTACGAGCAGTACTTC. Translating gives CASSFRTGVSYEQYF. The whole variable domain, remainder taken from reference TRBV14 and TRBJ2-7, is EAGVTQFPSHSVIEKGQTVTLRCDPISGHDNLYWYRRVMGKEIKFLLHFVKESKQDESGMPNNRFLAERTGGTYSTLKVQPAELEDSGVYFCASSFRTGVSYEQYFGPGTRLTVT.

This sequence joins TRBV6-5 and TRBJ1-3, with D perhaps matching TRBD1 (5 bases). Per the germline V gene, CDR1 is MNHEY and CDR2 is SVGAGI. V lost 4 bases and J 0 bases, leaving 10 bases between the germline ends. The CDR3 consists of 15 residues. The CDR3 bases are TGTGCCAGCAGTTCCACAGGACCCTCTGGAAACACCATATATTTT. Translation gives CASSSTGPSGNTIYF.

The rearrangement uses TRBV5-4 and TRBJ1-2, with unresolved D. The germline V gene encodes CDR1 SGHNT and CDR2 YYREEE (reference sequence). The length of the CDR3 is 15 residues. V was cut by 0 bases and J by 4 bases, with 13 bases left in between. CDR3: CASSLDGRTGYGYTF. The DNA of the CDR3 is TGTGCCAGCAGCTTGGACGGGAGGACGGGCTATGGCTACACCTTC.

This sequence joins TRBV9 and TRBJ2-1; 8 bases map to TRBD1. After removal of 1 base from V and 7 bases from J, the junction contained 7 bases not matched to a gene. This CDR3 contains 15 residues. The germline CDR1 and CDR2 sequences are SGDLS and YYNGEE. Here the CDR3 reads CASSVLPGGSNEQFF. The CDR3 DNA follows: TGTGCCAGCAGCGTATTGCCAGGGGGCTCGAATGAGCAGTTCTTC.

J is TRBJ2-7 and V is TRBV7-2, with D possibly matching TRBD1 (7 bases). Between the trimmed V and J ends, which lost 3 bases and 0 bases, there was a span of 15 bases. This CDR3 is 16 amino acids long. The germline CDR1 and CDR2 sequences are SGHTA and FQGNSA. Written as DNA, the CDR3 is TGTGCCAGCAGCTTCAGGGGGACTGGTAGCTCCTACGAGCAGTACTTC. This encodes CASSFRGTGSSYEQYF.

The chain combines TRBV27 with TRBJ2-7; 8 bases map to TRBD1. CDR1 MNHEY and CDR2 SMNVEV come from the germline V gene (reference sequence). CDR3 length: 16 residues. Unmatched junction bases numbered 11, after V lost 3 bases and J lost 4 bases. CDR3 loop: CASSFRAGTGPYEQYF. CDR3 sequence (DNA): TGTGCCAGCAGTTTCCGTGCCGGGACAGGACCTTACGAGCAGTACTTC.

The chain employs TRBV4-3 and TRBJ1-1, with TRBD1 matching 8 bases. Germline loops: CDR1 LGHNA, CDR2 YSLEER. The CDR3 is 15 residues long. J gave up 3 bases and V 6 bases, and 9 bases lay outside the gene matches. The CDR3 coding sequence is TGCGCCAGCAGGCTGGACAGGGTTGGGGACACTGAAGCTTTCTTT. Translating gives CASRLDRVGDTEAFF.

The J gene is TRBJ1-5, the V gene TRBV30; TRBD1 matches at 7 bases. Germline trimming cut 2 bases from V and 1 base from J; bases unmatched to any gene: 5. Per the germline V gene, CDR1 is GTSNPN and CDR2 is SVGIG (reference sequence). This CDR3 comprises 15 residues. In nucleotides, the CDR3 is TGTGCCTGGAGTCGGGACAGCGCCAGCAATCAGCCCCAGCATTTT. Its translation is CAWSRDSASNQPQHF.

The chain carries TRBV4-1 and TRBJ1-2; the D gene is possibly TRBD1 (6 bases). This CDR3 is 16 amino acids long. Germline CDR1 is MGHRA and CDR2 is YSYEKL. The V and J ends lost 6 bases and 2 bases respectively, with 19 bases between them. The CDR3 region is CASRQGIGGMNYGYTF. The CDR3 DNA follows: TGCGCCAGCAGACAGGGTATAGGGGGTATGAACTATGGCTACACCTTC.

The chain recombines TRBV4-3 with TRBJ1-4, with D possibly TRBD1 on 5 matching bases. V was shortened by 0 bases and J by 8 bases, with 19 bases between the two germline ends. The CDR3 has 17 amino acids. Germline-derived CDR1 and CDR2 are LGHNA and YSLEER. The chain's CDR3 is CASSQDPLGVEWEKLFF. CDR3 nucleotides: TGCGCCAGCAGCCAAGACCCCCTAGGGGTAGAATGGGAAAAACTGTTTTTT.